This T cell receptor beta chain was observed in a study of cytomegalovirus exposure and HLA in healthy donors. Both 60 Vbeta primers and 13 Jbeta primers went into the PCR. The repertoire was sequenced with immunoSEQ multiplex PCR; TCRdb's copy has only in-frame clones and lacks some. The data show fewer than 110,000 clones, about 72% seen once. A remark on this clone: Its specificity is not known.

Per germline, CDR1 LGHNA and CDR2 YNFKEQ. The V end lost 0 bases, the J end lost 5 bases, and 14 bases lay between the germline ends. This CDR3 has 15 amino acids. Points from the study as a whole: As a later analysis showed, several of the most significant clusters appeared to be linked to common viral pathogens. In terms of immune exposure information, only CMV serostatus was available.

The specimen sequenced was PBMCs. This receptor was identified in a man aged 18-30 years in good health and CMV-seronegative. V gene TRBV4-2 combines with J gene TRBJ2-7; possible D gene TRBD2, 5 bases. DNA of the CDR3: TGTGCCAGCAGCCAAGAAGAGGGTGAATATGACGAGCAGTACTTC. Protein product: CASSQEEGEYDEQYF.